This T cell receptor (beta chain) was profiled in a study of blood T cell repertoires in COVID-19. Whole-study context: Italy, Spain and the United States were the sources of the convalescent and acute COVID-19 samples. Nucleic acid was either cDNA or gDNA, and it came from T cells, B-cell-depleted T cells, or PBMCs.

V lost 0 bases and J 7 bases, leaving 9 bases between the germline ends. The germline CDR1 and CDR2 sequences are LGHNA and YSLEER. The CDR3 is 13 residues long. Libraries were prepared by immunoSEQ multiplex PCR; TCRdb keeps only in-frame clonotypes and omits some of them. Of some 90,000 clones listed, 81% are singletons. This clonotype was sampled from a man between 60 and 70 years old with acute or convalescent COVID-19. Sequenced material: peripheral blood. The genes are TRBV4-3 and TRBJ1-2; a possible D gene is TRBD1 (6 bases). The CDR3 DNA follows: TGCGCCAGCAGCCAAGAACAGGGCGGTGGCTACACCTTC. It specifies CASSQEQGGGYTF.